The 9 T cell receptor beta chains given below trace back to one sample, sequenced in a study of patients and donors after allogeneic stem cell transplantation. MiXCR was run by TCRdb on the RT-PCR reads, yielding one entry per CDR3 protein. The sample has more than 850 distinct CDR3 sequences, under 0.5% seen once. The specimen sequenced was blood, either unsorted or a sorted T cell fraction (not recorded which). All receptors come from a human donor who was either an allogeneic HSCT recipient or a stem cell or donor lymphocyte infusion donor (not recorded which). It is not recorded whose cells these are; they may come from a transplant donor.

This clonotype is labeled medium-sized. CDR3 sequence (DNA): TGTGCCAGCAGCCCAAGGACACAGGAGACCCAGTACTTC. Translated, it gives CASSPRTQETQYF. The chain couples TRBV11-2 to TRBJ2-5, with D possibly being TRBD1 (5 bases). V lost 5 bases, J lost 5 bases, and 12 bases lay in between. The CDR3 consists of 13 residues. CDR1 and CDR2 (germline): SGHAT, FQNNGV.

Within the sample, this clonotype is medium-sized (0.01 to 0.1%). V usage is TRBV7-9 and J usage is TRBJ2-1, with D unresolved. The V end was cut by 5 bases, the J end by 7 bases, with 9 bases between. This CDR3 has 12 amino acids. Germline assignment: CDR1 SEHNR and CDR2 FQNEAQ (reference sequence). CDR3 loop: CASSPRKNEQFF. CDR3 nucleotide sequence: TGTGCCAGCAGCCCGCGTAAAAATGAGCAGTTCTTC.

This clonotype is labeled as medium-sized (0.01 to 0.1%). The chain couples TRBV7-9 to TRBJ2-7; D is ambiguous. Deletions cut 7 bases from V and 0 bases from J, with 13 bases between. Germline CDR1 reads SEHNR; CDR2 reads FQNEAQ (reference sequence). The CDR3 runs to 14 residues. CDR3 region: CASTLPTSSYEQYF. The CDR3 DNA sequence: TGTGCCAGCACCCTCCCAACGAGCTCCTACGAGCAGTACTTC.

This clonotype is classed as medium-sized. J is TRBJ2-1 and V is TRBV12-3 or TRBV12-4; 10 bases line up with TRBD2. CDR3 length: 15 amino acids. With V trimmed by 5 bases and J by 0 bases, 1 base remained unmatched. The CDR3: CASSPSGSSYNEQFF. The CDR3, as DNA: TGTGCCAGCAGTCCTAGCGGGAGCTCCTACAATGAGCAGTTCTTC.

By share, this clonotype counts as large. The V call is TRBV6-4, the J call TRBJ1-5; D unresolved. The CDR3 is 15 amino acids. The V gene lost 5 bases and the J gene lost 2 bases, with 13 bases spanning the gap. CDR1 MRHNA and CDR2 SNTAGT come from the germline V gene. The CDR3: CASSPEGEGNQPQHF. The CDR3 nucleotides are TGTGCCAGCAGTCCCGAGGGAGAGGGCAATCAGCCCCAGCATTTT.

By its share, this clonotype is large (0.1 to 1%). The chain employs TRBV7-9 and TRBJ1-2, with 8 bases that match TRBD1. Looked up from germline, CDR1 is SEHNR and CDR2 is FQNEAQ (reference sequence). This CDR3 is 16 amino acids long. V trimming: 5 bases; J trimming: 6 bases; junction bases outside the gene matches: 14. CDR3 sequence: CASSPQRGQGIDGYTF. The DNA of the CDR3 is TGTGCCAGCAGCCCCCAAAGAGGACAGGGAATTGATGGCTACACCTTC.

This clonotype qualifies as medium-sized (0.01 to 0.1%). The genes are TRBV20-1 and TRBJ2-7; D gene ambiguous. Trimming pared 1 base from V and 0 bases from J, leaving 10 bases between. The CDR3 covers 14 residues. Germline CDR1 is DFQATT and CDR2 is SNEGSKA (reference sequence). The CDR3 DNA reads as TGCAGTGCTAGAGGGACCGAAAGCTCCTACGAGCAGTACTTC. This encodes CSARGTESSYEQYF.

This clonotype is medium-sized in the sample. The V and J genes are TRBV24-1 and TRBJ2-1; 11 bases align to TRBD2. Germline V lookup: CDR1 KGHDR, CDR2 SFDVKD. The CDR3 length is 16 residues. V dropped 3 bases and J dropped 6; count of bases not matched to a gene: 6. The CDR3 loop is CATSDPVTSGTNEQFF. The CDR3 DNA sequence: TGTGCCACCAGTGATCCCGTGACTAGCGGGACCAATGAGCAGTTCTTC.

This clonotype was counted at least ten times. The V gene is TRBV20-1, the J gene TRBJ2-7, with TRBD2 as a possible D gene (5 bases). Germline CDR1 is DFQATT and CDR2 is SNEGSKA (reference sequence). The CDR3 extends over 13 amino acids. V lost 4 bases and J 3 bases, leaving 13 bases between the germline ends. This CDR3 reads CSATAETFYEQYF. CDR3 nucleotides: TGCAGTGCTACAGCGGAAACCTTCTACGAGCAGTACTTC.